This T cell receptor (beta chain) was found in a study of shared clonotypes between healthy human individuals. Findings of the study overall: Between a few donors, naive CD4 clonotypes were shared at a level of around 5.2%. Sharing of clonotypes among donors was expected to vary with sequencing depth.

On this clone itself: Its antigen is not identified.

V was shortened by 2 bases and J by 0 bases, with 15 bases between the two germline ends. Germline V CDR1 and CDR2: SGHDT, YYEEEE. This CDR3 has 18 amino acids. Source study methods: Sequence data from immunoSEQ were junction-only and lacked quality scores; consequently, filtering differed. Only in-frame clones appear in the TCRdb table, and some are missing; sequencing was by immunoSEQ multiplex PCR. V and J calls and clone size come straight from that table; D and trimming were deduced from the DNA. Among about 960,000 clones listed, about 80% were seen once. The V gene is TRBV5-6, the J gene TRBJ2-6; D is possibly TRBD1 (6 bases). Sequenced: memory CD4+ T cells sorted from blood. Subset here: CD45RA-negative fraction. The clonotype was recovered from a man aged 18 to 29 in good health. CDR3 bases: TGTGCCAGCAGCTTACCACAGGGACCGACCTCTGGGGCCAACGTCCTGACTTTC. Its translation: CASSLPQGPTSGANVLTF.